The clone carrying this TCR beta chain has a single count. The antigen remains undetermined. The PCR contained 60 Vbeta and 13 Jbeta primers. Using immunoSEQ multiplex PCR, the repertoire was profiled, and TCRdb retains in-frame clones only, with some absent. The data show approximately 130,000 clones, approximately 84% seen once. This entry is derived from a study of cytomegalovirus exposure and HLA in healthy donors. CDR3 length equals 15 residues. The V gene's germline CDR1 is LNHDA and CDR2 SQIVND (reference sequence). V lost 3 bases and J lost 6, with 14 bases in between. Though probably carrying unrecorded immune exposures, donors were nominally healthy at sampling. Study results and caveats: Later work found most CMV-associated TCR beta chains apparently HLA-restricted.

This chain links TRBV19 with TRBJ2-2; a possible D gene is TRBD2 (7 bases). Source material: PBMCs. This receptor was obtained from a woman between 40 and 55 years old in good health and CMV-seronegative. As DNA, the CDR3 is TGTGCCAGTAGTATTTGGGGGGGGGCCGCCGGGGAGCTGTTTTTT. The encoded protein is CASSIWGGAAGELFF.